Sequencing of this T cell receptor (beta chain) was carried out in a study of T-cell reconstitution after alpha-beta-depleted transplantation in children. Preparation of the TCRbeta library was carried out with unique molecular identifiers. Each CDR3 protein is one row after TCRdb ran MiXCR on the PCR reads. The sample yields about 370,000 distinct CDR3 sequences, about 20% seen once. This CDR3 comprises 15 residues. V lost 7 bases, J lost 6 bases, and 19 bases lay in between. This TCR was recovered from a human donor who donated a stem cell graft to a child with acute myeloid leukemia. V usage is TRBV12-3 or TRBV12-4 and J usage is TRBJ2-1, with D unresolved. Sequencing used PBMCs from the stem cell graft donor, obtained from the stem cell graft. The CDR3 protein is CASNSRFGPGNEQFF. DNA for the CDR3: TGTGCCAGCAATTCACGGTTTGGGCCTGGCAATGAGCAGTTCTTC.